The next 3 T cell receptor beta chains were all read from a single sample in a study of shared clonotypes between healthy human individuals. The table came from immunoSEQ multiplex PCR; TCRdb's copy has only in-frame clones and leaves some out. The table shows a few million clones, with over 85% occurring only once. The sequencing input was naive CD4+ T cells from PBMCs. This sample's subset: CD45RA+ positively selected. These receptor sequences come from a young man in good health. Some clones in this sample may be carry-over from other donors' samples.

This clone was picked up a small number of times. The chain carries TRBV2 and TRBJ1-2; unclear D gene. Germline assignment: CDR1 SNHLY and CDR2 FYNNEI. CDR3 size: 14 residues. V lost 0 bases to trimming and J lost 3 bases, with 8 bases between them. CDR3 in amino acids: CASSEAARYYGYTF. Written as DNA, the CDR3 is TGTGCCAGCAGTGAAGCGGCCCGGTACTATGGCTACACCTTC.

The gene calls are TRBV19 and TRBJ1-2; maybe TRBD1 (5 bases). V shed 4 bases and J shed 4 bases, with 16 bases lying between them. The CDR3 runs to 15 residues. Germline assignment: CDR1 LNHDA and CDR2 SQIVND (reference sequence). In DNA form, the CDR3 reads TGTGCCAGTAGTACCGGGGCGGGGAGGAGCTATGGCTACACCTTC. Its protein product is CASSTGAGRSYGYTF.

This chain links TRBV21-1 with TRBJ2-7. TRBV21-1 is noted as a pseudogene. CDR3 length: 16 amino acids. CDR3 residues: CASSSPTGRWGYEQYF. The CDR3 DNA is TGTGCCAGCAGCTCCCCGACGGGACGGTGGGGCTACGAGCAGTACTTC.